Following are 6 T cell receptor beta chains from one sample sequenced in a study of blood T cell repertoires in COVID-19. Clones were sequenced by immunoSEQ multiplex PCR, and TCRdb holds only the in-frame ones, with some missing. The data contain some 150,000 clones, 80% to 90% of them singletons. The sample taken for sequencing was peripheral blood. These receptors were taken from a woman aged 55-69 years with COVID-19, enrolled during active disease.

The chain links TRBV7-9 to TRBJ1-1; weak D call: TRBD1 (5 bases). The V end was cut by 1 base, the J end by 7 bases, with 10 bases between. This CDR3 is 13 amino acids long. Germline CDR1 reads SEHNR; CDR2 reads FQNEAQ (reference sequence). CDR3 nucleotides: TGTGCCAGCAGCTTAGGGGGCGGTGTTGAAGCTTTCTTT. It encodes CASSLGGGVEAFF. Full variable domain (rest looked up from reference TRBV7-9 and TRBJ1-1): DTGVSQNPRHKITKRGQNVTFRCDPISEHNRLYWYRQTLGQGPEFLTYFQNEAQLEKSRLLSDRFSAERPKGSFSTLEIQRTEQGDSAMYLCASSLGGGVEAFFGQGTRLTVV.

V gene TRBV14 combines with J gene TRBJ1-1, with 7 nucleotides matching TRBD1. Germline V gene data show CDR1 as SGHDN and CDR2 as FVKESK. The CDR3 contains 16 residues. The J segment lost 5 bases and the V segment lost 1 base, leaving 10 bases of the junction unmatched. CDR3 sequence reads: CASSQAWGRGQTEAFF. For the CDR3, the DNA is TGTGCCAGCAGCCAAGCCTGGGGTAGGGGGCAGACTGAAGCTTTCTTT.

J is TRBJ2-1 and V is TRBV7-2; 8 bases are shared with TRBD1. The CDR3 is 13 residues long. CDR1 and CDR2 (germline): SGHTA, FQGNSA. J lost 8 bases, V lost 4 bases, and 4 bases had no gene match. CDR3 nucleotides: TGTGCCAGCAGCTCGACAGGGGCCCATGAGCAGTTCTTC. Translation: CASSSTGAHEQFF.

The chain has TRBV6-6 and TRBJ1-2; D is possibly TRBD1 (5 bases). The CDR3 consists of 16 residues. V lost 5 bases, J lost 0 bases, and 16 bases lay in between. Germline-derived CDR1 and CDR2 are MNHNY and SVGAGI (reference sequence). The CDR3 sequence: CASSQPIGGTNYGYTF. As DNA, the CDR3 is TGTGCCAGCAGTCAGCCCATCGGGGGAACTAACTATGGCTACACCTTC.

The rearrangement uses TRBV10-1 and TRBJ2-7; 8 nucleotides align to TRBD1. The CDR3 is 14 residues long. The V gene's germline CDR1 is WNHNN and CDR2 SYGVQD (reference sequence). J gave up 2 bases and V 6 bases, and 6 bases lay outside the gene matches. CDR3 in amino acids: CASSDPTGAYEQYF. The CDR3, as DNA: TGCGCCAGCAGCGACCCGACAGGGGCCTACGAGCAGTACTTC.

This clone was counted a single time. V is TRBV24-1 and J is TRBJ2-3; D might be TRBD2 (5 bases). Germline V gene sequence: CDR1 KGHDR, CDR2 SFDVKD. Trimming stripped 4 bases from V and 1 base from J, with 8 bases between. The CDR3 totals 14 residues. The CDR3: CATSDPGGTDTQYF. The CDR3 DNA is TGTGCCACCAGTGACCCCGGGGGCACAGATACGCAGTATTTT.